One sample yielded the 9 T cell receptor beta chains listed below, sequenced in a study of blood T cell repertoires in COVID-19 (TCRdb year 2020). Libraries were constructed by the immunoSEQ multiplex PCR assay. TCRdb took this table from immuneACCESS and kept in-frame rearrangements with V and J called. Such tables lack part of the clones; where checked against another copy, unresolved V genes explain under half of the gap, and the rest is unexplained. The sample table shows around 320,000 clones, and about nine tenths are seen once. The ten largest clones represent less than 2.5% of the sample. Sequencing used peripheral blood. The receptors here all came from a young man with active or convalescent COVID-19.

This clone was observed a few times. The genes are TRBV7-9 and TRBJ1-4, with 9 bases aligning to TRBD1. The CDR3 extends over 14 amino acids. CDR1 and CDR2 from the germline V gene are SEHNR and FQNEAQ (reference sequence). The V and J ends lost 3 bases and 7 bases, in that order; junction bases with no gene match: 3. The CDR3 DNA reads as TGTGCCAGCAGCTTTGGACAGGGGAGTGAAAAACTGTTTTTT. It codes for CASSFGQGSEKLFF.

V gene TRBV19 combines with J gene TRBJ2-1; 8 bases line up with TRBD1. The CDR3 consists of 15 residues. V trimming: 2 bases; J trimming: 7 bases; junction bases outside the gene matches: 7. Germline assignment: CDR1 LNHDA and CDR2 SQIVND (reference sequence). The CDR3 nucleotides read TGTGCCAGTAGTATATGGCAGGGGGCGGGAAATGAGCAGTTCTTC. Translating gives CASSIWQGAGNEQFF.

The CDR3 nucleotides are TGCGCCAGCAGGACAGGGGCAAAGAACACTGAAGCTTTCTTT. It is translated as CASRTGAKNTEAFF. The chain joins TRBV10-2 to TRBJ1-1, with 8 bases aligning to TRBD1. Germline CDR1 WSHSY, CDR2 SAAADI. The CDR3 runs 14 residues. V lost 6 bases to trimming and J lost 1 base; unmatched junction nucleotides: 4.

This chain connects TRBV29-1 to TRBJ2-2; D not resolved. This CDR3 has 13 amino acids. Trimming removed 4 bases from V and 0 bases from J, with 6 bases in between. Germline V lookup: CDR1 SQVTM, CDR2 ANQGSEA. CDR3 sequence reads: CSVGLTNTGELFF. CDR3 DNA sequence: TGCAGCGTTGGACTTACGAACACCGGGGAGCTGTTTTTT.

This clone was found once. The V gene is TRBV11-2, the J gene TRBJ2-1, with D tentatively TRBD2 (5 bases). Germline lookup yields CDR1 SGHAT and CDR2 FQNNGV. CDR3 length: 16 residues. V was clipped by 5 bases and J by 6 bases, with 20 bases between them. The chain's CDR3 is CASSLVLAPLSNEQFF. CDR3 nucleotides: TGTGCCAGCAGCCTCGTTCTAGCTCCCCTCTCCAATGAGCAGTTCTTC. The full variable domain, with the rest looked up from reference TRBV11-2 and TRBJ2-1, is EAGVAQSPRYKIIEKRQSVAFWCNPISGHATLYWYQQILGQGPKLLIQFQNNGVVDDSQLPKDRFSAERLKGVDSTLKIQPAKLEDSAVYLCASSLVLAPLSNEQFFGPGTRLTVL.

V usage is TRBV10-3 and J usage is TRBJ1-2; unclear D gene. Trimming shortened V by 3 bases and J by 1 base, and 15 bases separated the two germline ends. The CDR3 length is 16 residues. Germline CDR1 and CDR2: ENHRY and SYGVKD. The CDR3 loop reads CAISDPILEDNYGYTF. CDR3 DNA: TGTGCCATCAGTGACCCCATACTCGAGGATAACTATGGCTACACCTTC.

DNA for the CDR3: TGTGCCAGCAGCTTAGTACTAGCGGGATACACAGATACGCAGTATTTT. Its translation: CASSLVLAGYTDTQYF. This chain joins TRBV7-2 and TRBJ2-3; the match to TRBD2 covers 10 bases. From germline, CDR1 is SGHTA and CDR2 FQGNSA. V dropped 1 base and J dropped 2; count of bases not matched to a gene: 3. The CDR3 runs 16 residues.

This clone has more than one count but fewer than ten. The rearrangement uses TRBV2 and TRBJ2-1; D possibly corresponds to TRBD2 (6 bases). This CDR3 contains 15 residues. From germline, CDR1 is SNHLY and CDR2 FYNNEI. V was cut by 6 bases and J by 8 bases, with 20 bases left in between. CDR3 sequence reads: CASSAGTPRRDEQFF. The CDR3 nucleotides are TGTGCCAGCAGCGCCGGGACTCCTCGACGGGATGAGCAGTTCTTC.

The chain combines TRBV10-1 with TRBJ2-3, with D possibly being TRBD2 (6 bases). Germline CDR1 is WNHNN and CDR2 is SYGVQD (reference sequence). The CDR3 is 16 residues long. V lost 0 bases, J lost 1 base, and 11 bases lay in between. CDR3 DNA sequence: TGCGCCAGCAGTGAGTCGATAGGGGAGGGCACAGATACGCAGTATTTT. Protein sequence: CASSESIGEGTDTQYF.